A selection of T cell receptor beta chains follows, all from one sample in a study of T-cell memory formation after mild COVID-19. Via MiXCR, TCRdb re-called the 5' RACE reads, giving one row per CDR3 protein. The sample includes fewer than 50,000 distinct CDR3 sequences, 9.5% to 15% of them seen just once. Sequenced material: PBMCs or a T cell subset sorted from them (not recorded which). These TCRs come from a man between 18 and 29 years old who had mild COVID-19 (a few samples of this study predate the infection). Cell type and time point are not known. CDR3s include the opening cysteine and the closing phenylalanine or tryptophan. The order of the fields is J gene, V gene, clone size, CDR3 protein. Clone size is given for some rows only: seen once, a few or many times, or a class if the clone is expanded.

>TRBJ2-3|TRBV7-3|many
CASSPRGGTDTQYF
>TRBJ2-7|TRBV12-3/TRBV12-4|NA
CASSLGTHYEQYF
>TRBJ2-1|TRBV7-3|once
CASSQLAGGGNEQFF
>TRBJ1-1|TRBV6-5|once
CASSRSLGREAFF
>TRBJ2-2|TRBV13|NA
CASRKAGSNTGELFF
>TRBJ2-5|TRBV12-3/TRBV12-4|many
CASSLVPGGVETQYF
>TRBJ1-1|TRBV6-2/TRBV6-3|few
CASSWQWAKNTEAFF
>TRBJ1-6|TRBV27|NA
CASTLGTASPLHF
>TRBJ1-1|TRBV18|NA
CASSPDWNTEAFF
>TRBJ2-1|TRBV6-5|NA
CASSSSDRGNEQFF
>TRBJ2-1|TRBV4-2|many
CASSQDTAGGWVNEQFF
>TRBJ2-5|TRBV7-2|many
CASSLGRAQETQYF
>TRBJ1-1|TRBV20-1|NA
CSARVSMGSTEAFF
>TRBJ2-7|TRBV12-3/TRBV12-4|NA
CASSLEAGFFDEQYF
>TRBJ2-2|TRBV18|few
CASSPQGAGELFF
>TRBJ2-2|TRBV18|few
CASSPADTGELFF
>TRBJ1-2|TRBV5-1|NA
CASRPGRGDYGYTF
>TRBJ1-3|TRBV7-2|NA
CASSWAQGTPPVAIYF
>TRBJ1-5|TRBV20-1|NA
CSAREAPGGGNQPQHF
>TRBJ1-1|TRBV4-1|few
CASSGRTVGTEAFF
>TRBJ1-4|TRBV20-1|NA
CSARSALLAEKLFF
>TRBJ1-5|TRBV7-9|few
CASSFLNPDRANQPQHF
>TRBJ2-5|TRBV4-1|many
CASSQLDPKTQYF
>TRBJ2-3|TRBV7-2|few
CASSSKRPSTDTQYF
>TRBJ2-3|TRBV20-1|medium-sized
CSSHSGVDTQYF
>TRBJ1-4|TRBV4-3|many
CASSQAPGTGNEKLFF
>TRBJ1-2|TRBV7-9|NA
CASSSRGGPLYGYTF
>TRBJ2-3|TRBV6-5|many
CASSYGQTGTSTDTQYF
>TRBJ1-5|TRBV4-2|NA
CASSQGVTGDQPQHF
>TRBJ2-7|TRBV7-6|NA
CASSPNPGQYYEQYF
>TRBJ1-1|TRBV6-5|NA
CASSYLSPTSTEAFF
>TRBJ2-3|TRBV5-6|NA
CASSLGIDTQYF
>TRBJ2-3|TRBV12-3/TRBV12-4|many
CASALGGGTDTQYF
>TRBJ1-2|TRBV6-5|few
CASSYSRGLANYGYTF
>TRBJ2-3|TRBV5-1|NA
CASSWWGGTDTQYF
>TRBJ2-3|TRBV7-2|few
CASSLARFGGGARTDTQYF
>TRBJ1-6|TRBV20-1|few
CSAKGPSYNSPLHF
>TRBJ1-1|TRBV3-1|NA
CASTKTGSDTEAFF
>TRBJ1-6|TRBV4-3|few
CASSQDDRTGSSPLHF
>TRBJ2-7|TRBV25-1|many
CASSEYPGYEQYF
>TRBJ1-1|TRBV4-1|NA
CASSQGFPQGAVEAFF
>TRBJ1-2|TRBV14|few
CASSQGANYGYTF
>TRBJ2-5|TRBV7-9|NA
CASSANTGETQYF
>TRBJ1-1|TRBV5-1|many
CASSLEAGGSRDTEAFF
>TRBJ2-5|TRBV7-9|NA
CASSILQETQYF
>TRBJ2-4|TRBV4-2|NA
CASSQDLHSGGESIQYF
>TRBJ2-7|TRBV4-3|many
CASSQEVSGGTYEQYF
>TRBJ2-3|TRBV7-6|NA
CASSLAWASGTDTQYF
>TRBJ2-3|TRBV6-5|NA
CASSADRATQYF
>NA|TRBV7-8|few
CASSLVTDTQHF
>TRBJ2-3|TRBV3-1|few
CASSRLGGDTQYF